Presented here are 5 T cell receptor beta chains from one specimen sequenced in a study of shared clonotypes between healthy human individuals. TCRdb's copy holds only in-frame clones and misses some; the assay was immunoSEQ multiplex PCR. The sample shows over a million clones, roughly 95% of them seen only once. Sequencing was done on a sample of naive CD4+ T cells sorted from blood. Subset described: CD45RA+ positively selected. All receptors derive from a man in his thirties or forties in good health.

This chain connects TRBV9 to TRBJ2-2; D possibly matches TRBD1 or TRBD2 (5 bases each). This CDR3 is built from 15 residues. CDR1 SGDLS and CDR2 YYNGEE come from the germline V gene. The germline V and J ends were trimmed by 4 bases and 0 bases, with 10 bases remaining between them. CDR3 loop: CASSRGTANTGELFF. The CDR3 region has the DNA TGTGCCAGCAGCAGAGGGACCGCGAACACCGGGGAGCTGTTTTTT.

V is TRBV27 and J is TRBJ2-1; 15 bases align to TRBD2. Germline V gene lookup returns CDR1 MNHEY and CDR2 SMNVEV (reference sequence). V was clipped by 6 bases and J by 2 bases; unmatched bases: 2. The length of the CDR3 is 16 residues. The CDR3 nucleotides are TGTGCCAGCAGCGGACTAGCGGGAGGGCCCTACAATGAGCAGTTCTTC. Protein sequence: CASSGLAGGPYNEQFF.

The CDR3 nucleotides are TGTGCCAGCAGTCACGGACAGGGAATATCCTACGAGCAGTACTTC. Translated: CASSHGQGISYEQYF. The rearrangement joins TRBV6-5 to TRBJ2-7; 8 positions agree with TRBD1. The CDR3 length is 15 residues. Germline V lookup: CDR1 MNHEY, CDR2 SVGAGI. The V and J ends lost 5 bases and 1 base, in that order; junction bases with no gene match: 7.

V and J are TRBV5-1 and TRBJ2-5; D may be TRBD2 (6 bases). Germline V gene lookup returns CDR1 SGHRS and CDR2 YFSETQ. Trimming removed 0 bases at V and 3 bases at J, with 12 bases between. The CDR3 consists of 15 residues. The CDR3 here is CASSLAGLSEETQYF. The CDR3 DNA reads TGCGCCAGCAGCTTGGCCGGACTAAGTGAAGAGACCCAGTACTTC.

V gene TRBV7-9 combines with J gene TRBJ2-7; 11 bases are shared with TRBD2. CDR3 length: 14 residues. Germline loops: CDR1 SEHNR, CDR2 FQNEAQ (reference sequence). With 5 bases clipped from V and 2 bases from J, the junction kept 2 bases outside the gene matches. The CDR3 bases are TGTGCCAGCAGCCTTAGCGGGAGGGCCTACGAGCAGTACTTC. Its protein is CASSLSGRAYEQYF.